The 12 T cell receptor beta chains below all came from one sample that was sequenced in a study of blood T cells in healthy people across ages. Alongside a J-beta primer mix, a sample-barcoded 5' primer served in a second PCR lasting roughly 6 to 12 cycles. TCRdb itself ran the 5' RACE reads through MiXCR, one entry per CDR3 protein. There are 600,000 to 800,000 distinct CDR3 sequences in the sample; over 40% occur only once, and roughly 13% lies in the top ten. Sequencing was performed on blood. Source of these receptors: a woman of 80 years or more in good health.

CDR3 coding DNA: TGTGCCAGCTCACCAGCTACCTCCCTCGGCGAGCAGTACTTC. Protein: CASSPATSLGEQYF. V and J are TRBV18 and TRBJ2-7; D is unclear. Trimming took 2 bases from V and 6 from J, leaving 14 bases between them. The CDR3 length is 14 residues. The V gene's germline CDR1 is KGHSH and CDR2 LQKENI.

The chain recombines TRBV20-1 with TRBJ1-5, with D uncertain. The CDR3 runs to 14 residues. The germline V and J ends were trimmed by 3 bases and 1 base, with 10 bases remaining between them. Germline values: CDR1 DFQATT, CDR2 SNEGSKA (reference sequence). CDR3 sequence: CSASLGPSNQPQHF. CDR3 bases: TGCAGTGCTAGTCTAGGACCGAGCAATCAGCCCCAGCATTTT.

This clonotype appeared a few times. This chain uses TRBV5-1 with TRBJ2-5; D is perhaps TRBD1 (5 bases). CDR3 length: 13 amino acids. Germline-derived CDR1 and CDR2 are SGHRS and YFSETQ. The ends were cut back, 4 bases at V and 3 bases at J, with 10 bases in the middle. The CDR3 spells CASSQGLKETQYF. DNA of the CDR3: TGCGCCAGCAGCCAGGGTTTGAAAGAGACCCAGTACTTC. Full variable domain (missing parts from reference TRBV5-1 and TRBJ2-5): KAGVTQTPRYLIKTRGQQVTLSCSPISGHRSVSWYQQTPGQGLQFLFEYFSETQRNKGNFPGRFSGRQFSNSRSEMNVSTLELGDSALYLCASSQGLKETQYFGPGTRLLVL.

This clonotype was seen more than once but under ten times. J is TRBJ1-1 and V is TRBV6-1, with 8 bases matching TRBD1. Germline CDR1 MNHNS, CDR2 SASEGT. After removal of 7 bases from V and 6 bases from J, the junction contained 7 bases not matched to a gene. CDR3 length equals 13 residues. Here the CDR3 reads CASILDRGSEAFF. The CDR3 coding sequence is TGTGCCAGCATCCTCGACAGGGGTTCTGAAGCTTTCTTT.

The J gene is TRBJ2-1, the V gene TRBV20-1; D might be TRBD2 (6 bases). V was shortened by 1 base and J by 3 bases, with 13 bases between the two germline ends. The germline gives CDR1 DFQATT, CDR2 SNEGSKA (reference sequence). CDR3 length equals 15 residues. This CDR3 is CSARASGGNYNEQFF. Written as DNA, the CDR3 is TGCAGTGCTAGAGCCTCCGGGGGAAACTACAATGAGCAGTTCTTC.

This clonotype was seen repeatedly, ten times or more. The chain is built from TRBV6-6 and TRBJ2-6; D is possibly TRBD1 (5 bases). Germline CDR1 is MNHNY and CDR2 is SVGAGI (reference sequence). The CDR3 length is 17 residues. The ends were cut back, 2 bases at V and 0 bases at J, with 11 bases in the middle. CDR3: CASSYTQGSSGANVLTF. The CDR3 DNA reads as TGTGCCAGCAGTTACACCCAGGGTTCCTCTGGGGCCAACGTCCTGACTTTC.

As concerns this clonotype: This may arise from a read error, as a much more abundant clone is one base away. This rearrangement joins TRBV28 to TRBJ2-1; D may be TRBD2 (6 bases). Germline CDR1 MDHEN, CDR2 SYDVKM. Trimming left V 5 bases short and J 10 bases short, with 15 bases between. The CDR3 is 13 amino acids. The DNA for the CDR3 is TGTGCCAGCAGTGGGGGGTCCCCCTACGAGCAGTTCTTC. Its translation is CASSGGSPYEQFF.

The J gene is TRBJ1-5, the V gene TRBV28; the D is unclear. Germline loops: CDR1 MDHEN, CDR2 SYDVKM. CDR3 length equals 13 residues. The V end lost 7 bases, the J end lost 6 bases, and 13 bases lay between the germline ends. This CDR3 reads CASNRRVGQPQHF. DNA of the CDR3: TGTGCCAGCAACCGTCGCGTCGGTCAGCCCCAGCATTTT.

This rearrangement joins TRBV20-1 to TRBJ2-5; TRBD1 is a possible D gene (6 bases). Gene TRBJ2-7 matches the end of the DNA better, so the J call may be wrong. Per the germline V gene, CDR1 is DFQATT and CDR2 is SNEGSKA (reference sequence). CDR3 size: 12 residues. The CDR3 nucleotides read TGCAGTGCTAGGGACAGTGGCTACGAGCAGTACTTC. It encodes CSARDSGYEQYF.

This chain connects TRBV11-2 to TRBJ2-3; 9 bases are shared with TRBD1. The V gene's germline CDR1 is SGHAT and CDR2 FQNNGV. The CDR3 sequence is 15 residues long. Unmatched junction bases numbered 7, after V lost 5 bases and J lost 4 bases. In nucleotides, the CDR3 is TGTGCCAGCAGCCTCACAGGGGGCGCCCCAGATACGCAGTATTTT. Its protein product is CASSLTGGAPDTQYF. The full variable domain, completed using reference TRBV11-2 and TRBJ2-3, is EAGVAQSPRYKIIEKRQSVAFWCNPISGHATLYWYQQILGQGPKLLIQFQNNGVVDDSQLPKDRFSAERLKGVDSTLKIQPAKLEDSAVYLCASSLTGGAPDTQYFGPGTRLTVL.

There are many counts of this clonotype. V gene TRBV4-1 combines with J gene TRBJ2-1, with unresolved D. Trimming left V 4 bases short and J 8 bases short, with 15 bases between. The CDR3 spans 14 residues. In germline, CDR1 is MGHRA, CDR2 YSYEKL. The CDR3 loop is CASSPGPALHEQFF. As DNA, the CDR3 is TGCGCCAGCAGCCCCGGGCCAGCTTTGCATGAGCAGTTCTTC.

This chain links TRBV5-1 with TRBJ2-4, with 7 bases aligning to TRBD1. This CDR3 spans 17 amino acids. Germline values: CDR1 SGHRS, CDR2 YFSETQ. J gave up 1 base and V 1 base, and 8 bases lay outside the gene matches. The CDR3: CASSLSPQGVAKNIQYF. The CDR3 region has the DNA TGCGCCAGCAGCTTGTCACCCCAGGGGGTTGCCAAAAACATTCAGTACTTC.